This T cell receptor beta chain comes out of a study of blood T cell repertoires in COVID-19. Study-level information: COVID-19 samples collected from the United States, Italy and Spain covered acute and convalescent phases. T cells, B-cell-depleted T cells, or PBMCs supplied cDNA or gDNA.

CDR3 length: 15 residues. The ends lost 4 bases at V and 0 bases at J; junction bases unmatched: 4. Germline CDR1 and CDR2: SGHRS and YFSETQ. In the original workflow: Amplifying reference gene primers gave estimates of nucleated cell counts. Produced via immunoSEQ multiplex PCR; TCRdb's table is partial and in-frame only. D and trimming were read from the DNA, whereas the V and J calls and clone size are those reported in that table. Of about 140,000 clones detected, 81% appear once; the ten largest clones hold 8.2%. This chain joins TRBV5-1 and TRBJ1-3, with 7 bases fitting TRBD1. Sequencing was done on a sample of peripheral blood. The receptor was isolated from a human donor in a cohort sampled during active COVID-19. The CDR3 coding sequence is TGCGCCAGCAGCAGAGGGGACAGCTCTGGAAACACCATATATTTT. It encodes CASSRGDSSGNTIYF.